This entry features one T cell receptor beta chain sequence. The specificity of this receptor is unknown. Within one base of it there is no much larger clone, and no base qualities were kept. These data come from a study of blood T cell repertoires in COVID-19 (TCRdb year 2020). Notes on the research overall: Samples from collaborators originated in the United States, Italy and Spain and spanned both the acute and convalescent phases of COVID-19. The material from the prospective study consisted of cDNA or gDNA derived from T cells, B-cell-depleted T cells, or PBMCs. Subjects who had been exposed to COVID-19, were actively infected with it, or had recovered from it provided the deeply sampled blood TCRbeta repertoires that made up the dataset. The repertoires were made available in a free public database intended to serve as a resource for research on the immune response to SARS-CoV-2. Samples were obtained from the ongoing ImmuneRACE study (first 160 participants) and from about 1,300 subjects provided by 6 global collaborators. A de-identified subject ID, COVID-19 status, age in years and sex were almost always included in the sample metadata. Where HLA class I and class II types were available, the types were taken from metadata supplied by the sample provider, not from assay-based typing.

The collaborating institutions used their own protocols to collect whole blood in K2EDTA tubes. For TCRbeta analysis, collaborator samples were shipped as frozen whole blood, as isolated PBMCs, or as DNA extracted from either sample type. The paper's findings and limits, for the study overall: Clinical and demographic metadata were provided uncurated, with the amount varying by source and participant.

TCRbeta CDR3 regions were amplified from genomic DNA using the immunoSEQ Assay, a bias-controlled multiplex PCR. The authors' analysis ran thus. Nucleated cell counts per sample were estimated from amplification of reference gene primers within the assay. To quantify the absolute abundance of each unique TCRbeta CDR3 rearrangement, sequence reads were collapsed and filtered. For each sample, productive Simpson clonality was calculated by taking the square root of Simpson's diversity index across productive rearrangements. TCRdb obtained this table from immuneACCESS and retained in-frame rearrangements with V and J assigned. These tables miss some clones; where compared with another copy, unresolved V genes account for less than half of the shortfall, and the remainder is unexplained. V and J calls and clone size are as listed in that table; D and trimming were resolved from the DNA. The sample table shows tens of thousands of clones, and more than 75% are seen once. Together, the top ten hold around 1.3% of the sample.

Germline trimming amounts to 5 bases on V and 0 bases on J, with 3 as the count of junction bases outside the gene matches. From the cysteine through the phenylalanine, the CDR3 covers 17 amino acids. The sequence is cut down to CDR3 DNA, 51 bases in frame from base 1. Taken from the germline V gene, the CDR1 and CDR2 loops are MGHRA and YSYEKL. The V gene is TRBV4-1 and the J gene is TRBJ2-5, with TRBD2 identical over 16 junction bases. The sequence was obtained from a man aged 60 to 69 with acute or convalescent COVID-19. The source material was peripheral blood. CDR3 sequence: CASSTGLAGGYQETQYF. The DNA sequence reads TGCGCCAGCAGCACGGGACTAGCGGGGGGGTACCAAGAGACCCAGTACTTC.